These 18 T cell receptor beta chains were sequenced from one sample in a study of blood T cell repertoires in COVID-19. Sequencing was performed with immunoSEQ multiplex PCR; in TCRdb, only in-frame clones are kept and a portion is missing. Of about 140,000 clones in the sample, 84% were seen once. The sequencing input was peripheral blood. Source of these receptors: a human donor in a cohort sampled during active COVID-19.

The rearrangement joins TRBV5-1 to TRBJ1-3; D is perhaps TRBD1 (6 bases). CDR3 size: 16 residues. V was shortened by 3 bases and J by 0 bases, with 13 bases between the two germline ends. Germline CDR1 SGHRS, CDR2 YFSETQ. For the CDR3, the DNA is TGCGCCAGCAGCTCGACAGGCGACCCCTCTGGAAACACCATATATTTT. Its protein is CASSSTGDPSGNTIYF.

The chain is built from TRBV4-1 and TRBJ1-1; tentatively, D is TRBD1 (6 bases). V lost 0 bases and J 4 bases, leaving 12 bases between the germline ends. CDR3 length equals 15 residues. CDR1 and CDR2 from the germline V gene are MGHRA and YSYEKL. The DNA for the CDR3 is TGCGCCAGCAGCCAAGATTACTCCAGGGGCACTGAAGCTTTCTTT. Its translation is CASSQDYSRGTEAFF.

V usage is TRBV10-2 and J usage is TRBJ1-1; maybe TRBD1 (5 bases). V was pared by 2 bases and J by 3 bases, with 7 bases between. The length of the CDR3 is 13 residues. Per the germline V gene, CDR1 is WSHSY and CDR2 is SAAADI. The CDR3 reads CASSEGHHTEAFF. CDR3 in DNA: TGCGCCAGCAGTGAGGGACACCACACTGAAGCTTTCTTT.

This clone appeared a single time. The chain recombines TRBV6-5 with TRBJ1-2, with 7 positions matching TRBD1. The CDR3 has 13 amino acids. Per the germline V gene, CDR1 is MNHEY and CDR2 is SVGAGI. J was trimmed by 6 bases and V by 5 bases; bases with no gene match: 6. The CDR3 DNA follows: TGTGCCAGCAGTACACAGGGGCGGGATGGCTACACCTTC. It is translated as CASSTQGRDGYTF.

The DNA for the CDR3 is TGCGCCAGCAGCTTGGATGGACAGGGGGCCTCCTACGAGCAGTACTTC. Translated: CASSLDGQGASYEQYF. The gene calls are TRBV5-1 and TRBJ2-7, with 11 bases that match TRBD1. After removal of 0 bases from V and 0 bases from J, the junction contained 2 bases not matched to a gene. Germline V CDR1 and CDR2: SGHRS, YFSETQ. The CDR3 is 16 amino acids.

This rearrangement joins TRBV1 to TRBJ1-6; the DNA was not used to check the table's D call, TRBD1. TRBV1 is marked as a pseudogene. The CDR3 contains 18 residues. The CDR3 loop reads CTSSLRRNPGLLHSPLHF. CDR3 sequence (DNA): TGCACCAGCAGCCTCCGACGAAACCCAGGGTTATTGCATTCACCCCTCCACTTT.

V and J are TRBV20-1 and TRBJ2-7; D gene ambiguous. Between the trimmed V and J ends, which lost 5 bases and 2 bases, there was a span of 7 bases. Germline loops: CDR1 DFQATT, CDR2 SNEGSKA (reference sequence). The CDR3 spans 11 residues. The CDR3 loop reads CSAFPTYEQYF. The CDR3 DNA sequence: TGCAGTGCTTTCCCCACCTACGAGCAGTACTTC.

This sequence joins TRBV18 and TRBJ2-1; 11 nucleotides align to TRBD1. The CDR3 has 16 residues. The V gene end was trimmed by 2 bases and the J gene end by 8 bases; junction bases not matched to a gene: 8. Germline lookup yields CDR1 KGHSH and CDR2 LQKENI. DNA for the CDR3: TGTGCCAGCTCACCAAGTGGAGGGACAGGGGGTCATGAGCAGTTCTTC. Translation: CASSPSGGTGGHEQFF.

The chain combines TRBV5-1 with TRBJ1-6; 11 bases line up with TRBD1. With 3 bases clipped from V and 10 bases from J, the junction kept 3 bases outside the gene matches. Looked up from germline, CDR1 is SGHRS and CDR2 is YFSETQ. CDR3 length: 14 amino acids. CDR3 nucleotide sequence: TGCGCCAGCAGCTCGGGACAGGGGGGGTCACCCCTCCACTTT. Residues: CASSSGQGGSPLHF. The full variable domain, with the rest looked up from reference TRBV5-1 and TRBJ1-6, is KAGVTQTPRYLIKTRGQQVTLSCSPISGHRSVSWYQQTPGQGLQFLFEYFSETQRNKGNFPGRFSGRQFSNSRSEMNVSTLELGDSALYLCASSSGQGGSPLHFGNGTRLTVT.

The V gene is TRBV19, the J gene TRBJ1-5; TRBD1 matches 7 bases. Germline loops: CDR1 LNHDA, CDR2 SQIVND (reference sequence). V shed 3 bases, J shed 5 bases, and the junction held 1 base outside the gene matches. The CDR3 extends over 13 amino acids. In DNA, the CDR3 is TGTGCCAGTAGTATCGACAGGGATCAGCCCCAGCATTTT. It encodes CASSIDRDQPQHF.

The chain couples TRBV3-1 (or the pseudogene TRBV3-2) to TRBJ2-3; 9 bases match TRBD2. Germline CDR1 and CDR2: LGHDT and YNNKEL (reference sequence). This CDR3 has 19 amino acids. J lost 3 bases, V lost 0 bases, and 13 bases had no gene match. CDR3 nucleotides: TGTGCCAGCAGCCAAGATCGGTGGGGCGGGGGGGCGAGTACAGATACGCAGTATTTT. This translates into CASSQDRWGGGASTDTQYF.

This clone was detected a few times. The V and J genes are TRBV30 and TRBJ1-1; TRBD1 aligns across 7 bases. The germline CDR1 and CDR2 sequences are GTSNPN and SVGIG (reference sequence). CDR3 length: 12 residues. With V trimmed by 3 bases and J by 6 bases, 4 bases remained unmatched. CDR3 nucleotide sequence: TGTGCCTGGAGCTACAGGGGCTCTGAAGCTTTCTTT. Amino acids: CAWSYRGSEAFF.

The DNA of the CDR3 is TGTGCCAGCAGTTTTTCGGGACAGGGGACCTATGGCTACACCTTC. It yields the protein CASSFSGQGTYGYTF. The V and J genes are TRBV6-6 and TRBJ1-2; 10 bases line up with TRBD1. J gave up 4 bases and V 4 bases, and 6 bases lay outside the gene matches. The CDR3 totals 15 residues. From germline, CDR1 is MNHNY and CDR2 SVGAGI (reference sequence).

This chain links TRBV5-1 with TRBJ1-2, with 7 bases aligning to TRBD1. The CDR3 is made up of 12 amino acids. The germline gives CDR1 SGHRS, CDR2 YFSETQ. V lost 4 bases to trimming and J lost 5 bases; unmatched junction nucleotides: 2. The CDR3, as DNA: TGCGCCAGCAGCCCGGGACAGTATGGCTACACCTTC. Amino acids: CASSPGQYGYTF.

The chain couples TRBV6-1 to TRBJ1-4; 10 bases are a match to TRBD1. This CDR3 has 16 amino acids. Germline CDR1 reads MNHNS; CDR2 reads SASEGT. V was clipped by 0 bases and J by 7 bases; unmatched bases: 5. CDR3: CASSEAMGQGSEKLFF. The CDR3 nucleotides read TGTGCCAGCAGTGAAGCTATGGGACAGGGGTCTGAAAAACTGTTTTTT.

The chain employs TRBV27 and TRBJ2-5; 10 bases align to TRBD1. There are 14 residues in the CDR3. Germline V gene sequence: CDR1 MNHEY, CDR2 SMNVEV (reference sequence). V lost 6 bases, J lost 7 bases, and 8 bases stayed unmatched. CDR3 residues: CASSLDRGMGTQYF. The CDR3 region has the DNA TGTGCCAGCAGCCTGGACAGGGGGATGGGGACCCAGTACTTC.

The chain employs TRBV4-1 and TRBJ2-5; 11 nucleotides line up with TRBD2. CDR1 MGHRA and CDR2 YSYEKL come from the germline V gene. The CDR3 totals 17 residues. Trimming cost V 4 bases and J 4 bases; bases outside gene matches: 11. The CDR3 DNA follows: TGCGCCAGCAGCCGTGGATCTAGCGGGGGGTTCGGAGAGACCCAGTACTTC. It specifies CASSRGSSGGFGETQYF.

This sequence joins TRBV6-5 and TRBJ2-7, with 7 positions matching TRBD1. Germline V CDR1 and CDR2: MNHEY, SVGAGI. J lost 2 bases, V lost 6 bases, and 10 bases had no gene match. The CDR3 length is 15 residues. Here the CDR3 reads CASSKPGQSPYEQYF. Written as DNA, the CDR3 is TGTGCCAGCAGCAAACCGGGACAGAGTCCCTACGAGCAGTACTTC.